The clone carrying this T cell receptor beta chain has a single count. The CDR3 has 17 residues. V dropped 3 bases and J dropped 4; count of bases not matched to a gene: 7. Per germline, CDR1 MGHRA and CDR2 YSYEKL. This sample is part of a study of cytomegalovirus exposure and HLA in healthy donors. The PCR made use of 60 Vbeta and 13 Jbeta primers. The repertoire was sequenced with immunoSEQ multiplex PCR; TCRdb's copy has only in-frame clones and lacks some. The sample has about 190,000 clones; approximately 80% are singletons. The sequencing sample was made of PBMCs. The receptor was isolated from a middle-aged man in good health and CMV-seropositive. The V gene is TRBV4-1, the J gene TRBJ2-2; 11 nucleotides align to TRBD2. The CDR3 spells CASSQLAGGPGTGELFF. In DNA form, the CDR3 reads TGCGCCAGCAGCCAGTTAGCGGGGGGGCCCGGCACCGGGGAGCTGTTTTTT.